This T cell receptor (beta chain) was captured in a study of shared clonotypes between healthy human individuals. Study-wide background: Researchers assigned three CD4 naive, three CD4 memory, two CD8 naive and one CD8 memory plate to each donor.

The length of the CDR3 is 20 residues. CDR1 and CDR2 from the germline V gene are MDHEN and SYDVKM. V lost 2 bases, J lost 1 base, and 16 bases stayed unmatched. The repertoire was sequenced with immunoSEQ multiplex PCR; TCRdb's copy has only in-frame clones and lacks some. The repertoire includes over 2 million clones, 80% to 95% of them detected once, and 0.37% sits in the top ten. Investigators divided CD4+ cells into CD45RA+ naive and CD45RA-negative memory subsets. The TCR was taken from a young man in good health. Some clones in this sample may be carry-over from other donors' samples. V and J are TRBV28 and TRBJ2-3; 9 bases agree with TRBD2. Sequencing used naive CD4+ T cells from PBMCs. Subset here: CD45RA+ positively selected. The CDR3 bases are TGTGCCAGCAGTTTAGTACGGGCTAGCGGGAAGGGAGTGGGCACAGATACGCAGTATTTT. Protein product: CASSLVRASGKGVGTDTQYF.